This T cell receptor (beta chain) was found in a study of cytomegalovirus exposure and HLA in healthy donors. Study findings and constraints: In vitro, a few CMV-associated chains proved specific for CMV antigens. According to a subsequent analysis, TCR clusters from the first cohort were inclined to appear together in the roughly 130 validation repertoires.

The donors belonged to the approximately 120-subject validation cohort, separate from the approximately 700-subject first cohort. With regard to this clone: Its antigen is still unknown.

The assay was immunoSEQ multiplex PCR, and TCRdb's table has in-frame clones only and misses some. This table has fewer than 300,000 clones, 88% appearing once. CDR3 length: 17 amino acids. Germline CDR1 reads SGHTA; CDR2 reads FQGTGA. V lost 3 bases to trimming and J lost 3 bases; unmatched junction nucleotides: 8. The sequence derives from a woman aged 18-30 years in good health and CMV-seronegative. The sample comprised PBMCs. V and J are TRBV7-3 and TRBJ2-3; 11 positions agree with TRBD2. The CDR3 DNA reads TGTGCCAGCAGCTTTGCCGGGACTAGCGGAAGGACAGATACGCAGTATTTT. Protein product: CASSFAGTSGRTDTQYF.